The 17 T cell receptor beta chains presented below share a single source sample, sequenced in a study of response to subunit inactivated influenza vaccine (dated by TCRdb to 2016 to 2018). The time point label here, explained by the study, means: approximately 47 days after influenza vaccine administration. To prepare the library, RT-PCR was applied. Sequencing used an Illumina HiSeq 2500. Clones were called with MiXCR by TCRdb after fastp trimmed the public reads at Q25, and only in-frame beta chains were retained. Entries that share a CDR3 protein sequence are merged under the most common genes and DNA. In all, the sample holds more than 400,000 distinct CDR3 sequences, and about a tenth of those were seen once. More than 10% of the sample belongs to the ten largest clones. The sequencing here drew on PBMCs from blood, taken roughly 48 days after vaccination. These receptors came from a man aged 45-65 years who received an inactivated influenza vaccine. Donor details come from another sample of the same person, matched by shared clones.

This clonotype has just a few counts. The CDR3 sequence: CSAGDPQTGELFF. The DNA for the CDR3 is TGCAGCGCTGGGGACCCACAAACCGGGGAGCTGTTTTTT. The chain combines TRBV29-1 with TRBJ2-2; D might be TRBD1 or TRBD2, each matching 5 bases. Trimming stripped 7 bases from V and 5 bases from J, with 14 bases between. The CDR3 is 13 residues long. Germline values: CDR1 SQVTM, CDR2 ANQGSEA.

The chain employs TRBV9 and TRBJ2-5; 11 bases align to TRBD2. The CDR3 covers 18 residues. Per germline, CDR1 SGDLS and CDR2 YYNGEE. J was trimmed by 5 bases and V by 4 bases; bases with no gene match: 16. The CDR3 here is CASSSSGTSGGGMETQYF. CDR3 nucleotide sequence: TGTGCCAGCAGCTCCTCCGGGACTAGCGGCGGCGGAATGGAGACCCAGTACTTC.

There are many counts of this clonotype. V gene TRBV7-2 combines with J gene TRBJ2-1; either TRBD1 or TRBD2 may fit D (5 bases each). There are 15 residues in the CDR3. With 5 bases removed from V and 14 bases from J, the gap between germline ends came to 25 bases. CDR1 is SGHTA, CDR2 FQGNSA, per germline. CDR3 nucleotides: TGTGCCAGCAGCCCGCCGGGACCCATCAATACCTGGGAGTTCTTC. Translating gives CASSPPGPINTWEFF. Full variable domain (remainder filled in from reference TRBV7-2 and TRBJ2-1): GAGVSQSPSNKVTEKGKDVELRCDPISGHTALYWYRQSLGQGLEFLIYFQGNSAPDKSGLPSDRFSAERTGGSVSTLTIQRTQQEDSAVYLCASSPPGPINTWEFFGPGTRLTVL.

This clonotype was seen only a few times. The rearrangement uses TRBV10-3 and TRBJ2-7, with a weak D call TRBD2 (5 bases). The CDR3 has 14 amino acids. Germline CDR1 ENHRY, CDR2 SYGVKD. The V gene lost 6 bases and the J gene lost 3 bases, with 15 bases spanning the gap. CDR3 amino acids: CAISARAQDYEQYF. CDR3 DNA sequence: TGTGCCATCAGCGCGCGGGCCCAAGACTACGAGCAGTACTTC.

This clonotype was seen many times. The CDR3 loop reads CASSQVSYEQYF. DNA for the CDR3: TGTGCCAGCAGCCAAGTTTCCTACGAGCAGTACTTC. V is TRBV3-1 and J is TRBJ2-7; D is unclear. Germline values: CDR1 LGHDT, CDR2 YNNKEL (reference sequence). V lost 1 base to trimming and J lost 1 base, with 2 bases between them. The CDR3 contains 12 residues.

The rearrangement joins TRBV10-3 to TRBJ2-7; 9 bases align to TRBD1. Germline V CDR1 and CDR2: ENHRY, SYGVKD. With 7 bases clipped from V and 3 bases from J, the junction kept 7 bases outside the gene matches. The CDR3 covers 14 residues. The CDR3 bases are TGTGCCATCAACCCGACAGGGGGAGGCTACGAGCAGTACTTC. It specifies CAINPTGGGYEQYF.

This clonotype was recorded at least ten times. The chain combines TRBV28 with TRBJ1-2; no clear D gene. The CDR3 runs 16 residues. The germline V gene has CDR1 MDHEN and CDR2 SYDVKM. V was trimmed by 6 bases and J by 6 bases, leaving 23 bases between them. In DNA form, the CDR3 reads TGTGCCAGCAGGGGAGGGATTTTTTACCATGAAGATGGCTACACCTTC. Its translation is CASRGGIFYHEDGYTF.

The chain combines TRBV12-3 or TRBV12-4 with TRBJ2-6; D unresolved. Trimming stripped 8 bases from V and 0 bases from J, with 5 bases between. CDR3 length: 13 residues. CDR3 in amino acids: CASDRSGANVLTF. The CDR3 DNA reads as TGTGCCAGCGACCGCTCTGGGGCCAACGTCCTGACTTTC.

The rearrangement uses TRBV11-2 and TRBJ1-2; no definite D call. CDR1 SGHAT and CDR2 FQNNGV come from the germline V gene. The CDR3 is made up of 13 amino acids. Trimming shortened V by 4 bases and J by 0 bases, and 6 bases separated the two germline ends. CDR3 DNA: TGTGCCAGCAGCTGGTCCCCTAACTATGGCTACACCTTC. Translated, it gives CASSWSPNYGYTF.

As to this clonotype: Relative to the germline gene, one junction end is altered; a read error may explain this. The J gene is TRBJ2-1, the V gene TRBV20-1, with 12 bases matching TRBD2. In germline, CDR1 is DFQATT, CDR2 SNEGSKA (reference sequence). The CDR3 is 15 amino acids. DNA for the CDR3: TGCTGTGCTAGAGATCGACTAGCGGGGGACAATGAGCAGTTCTTC. The encoded protein is CCARDRLAGDNEQFF.

This clonotype has just a few counts. This chain uses TRBV12-3 or TRBV12-4 with TRBJ2-5; TRBD2 is a possible D gene (6 bases). The CDR3 consists of 15 residues. V was trimmed by 1 base and J by 5 bases, leaving 14 bases between them. DNA for the CDR3: TGTGCCAGCAGTTTAGTGACGGGGGTGGGGGAGACCCAGTACTTC. As protein: CASSLVTGVGETQYF.

There are many counts of this clonotype. The genes are TRBV7-2 and TRBJ2-7; D perhaps matches TRBD1 (6 bases). Trimming removed 5 bases at V and 3 bases at J, with 11 bases between. Germline CDR1 SGHTA, CDR2 FQGNSA. The CDR3 sequence is 13 residues long. The chain's CDR3 is CASSGTGIYEQYF. The CDR3 DNA is TGTGCCAGCAGCGGCACAGGGATCTACGAGCAGTACTTC.

V is TRBV12-3 or TRBV12-4 and J is TRBJ2-6, with a weak D call TRBD2 (6 bases). The CDR3 is made up of 18 amino acids. V was pared by 7 bases and J by 1 base, with 20 bases between. CDR3 sequence: CASTPGNSRGSGANVLTF. The CDR3 region has the DNA TGTGCCAGCACCCCCGGAAATTCCCGGGGGTCTGGGGCCAACGTCCTGACTTTC.

This clonotype was seen a few times. This sequence joins TRBV7-9 and TRBJ2-7, with D perhaps matching TRBD1 (6 bases). The CDR3 totals 14 residues. V dropped 5 bases and J dropped 3 bases, with 14 bases sitting between them. Germline V gene lookup returns CDR1 SEHNR and CDR2 FQNEAQ (reference sequence). CDR3 nucleotides: TGTGCCAGCAGCGCCCGGGACAAAAGCTACGAGCAGTACTTC. This encodes CASSARDKSYEQYF.

In its sample, this clonotype was seen a few times. The chain links TRBV27 to TRBJ2-5, with D maybe TRBD2 (6 bases). V was shortened by 3 bases and J by 3 bases, with 14 bases between the two germline ends. The length of the CDR3 is 15 residues. Per the germline V gene, CDR1 is MNHEY and CDR2 is SMNVEV (reference sequence). Here the CDR3 reads CASSLGGRLEETQYF. The CDR3 coding sequence is TGTGCCAGCAGTTTGGGAGGTCGACTGGAAGAGACCCAGTACTTC.

This clonotype showed up just a few times. CDR3 sequence (DNA): TGTGCCAGCTCACTAAACTCCCCTCTTGCGGGAGGTTCGAGGACGCAGTATTTT. It encodes CASSLNSPLAGGSRTQYF. This chain uses TRBV18 with TRBJ2-3, with TRBD2 matching over 8 bases. The V segment lost 4 bases and the J segment 9 bases; nucleotides outside the gene matches: 21. Germline V CDR1 and CDR2: KGHSH, LQKENI. This CDR3 has 18 amino acids.

This clonotype was found many times. The chain combines TRBV12-3 or TRBV12-4 with TRBJ1-6; possible D gene TRBD1, 5 bases. This CDR3 region has 12 residues. The V gene lost 7 bases and the J gene lost 10 bases, with 11 bases spanning the gap. The CDR3 sequence is CASNRKGSPLHF. The CDR3 nucleotides read TGTGCCAGCAACAGGAAGGGCTCACCCCTCCACTTT.